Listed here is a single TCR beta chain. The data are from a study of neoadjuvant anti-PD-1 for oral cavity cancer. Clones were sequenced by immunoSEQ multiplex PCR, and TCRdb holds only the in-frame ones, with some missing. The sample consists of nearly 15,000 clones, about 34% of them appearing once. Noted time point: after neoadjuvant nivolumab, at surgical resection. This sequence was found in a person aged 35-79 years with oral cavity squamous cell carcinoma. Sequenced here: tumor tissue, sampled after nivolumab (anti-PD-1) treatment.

The CDR3 sequence is CASSLDPTSGGIKFF. The DNA of the CDR3 is TGTGCCAGCAGCTTAGATCCGACTAGCGGGGGAATTAAGTTCTTC. V usage is TRBV7-2 and J usage is TRBJ2-1, with 12 bases aligning to TRBD2. V gave up 1 base and J gave up 14 bases; unmatched junction bases: 9. The germline V gene encodes CDR1 SGHTA and CDR2 FQGNSA. This CDR3 has 15 residues.